The 25 T cell receptor beta chains given below trace back to one sample, sequenced in a study of T-cell memory formation after mild COVID-19. TCRdb passed the 5' RACE reads through MiXCR, listing each CDR3 protein once. The sample has about 200,000 distinct CDR3 sequences, about 16% seen once; the top ten hold 2.4%. The sequenced material came from PBMCs or a T cell subset sorted from them (not recorded which). The receptors originated from an adult woman who had mild COVID-19 (a few samples of this study predate the infection). Cell type and time point are not known.

This chain joins TRBV24-1 and TRBJ2-3; possible D gene TRBD2, 6 bases. Trimming left V 2 bases short and J 1 base short, with 9 bases between. The CDR3 runs to 15 residues. Germline-derived CDR1 and CDR2 are KGHDR and SFDVKD. In nucleotides, the CDR3 is TGTGCCACCAGTGATTACCAGCGGGGCACAGATACGCAGTATTTT. Translating gives CATSDYQRGTDTQYF.

This clonotype was detected many times. The chain's CDR3 is CSARVAGGRDTQYF. CDR3 DNA: TGCAGTGCTAGAGTAGCGGGGGGGCGAGATACGCAGTATTTT. V usage is TRBV20-1 and J usage is TRBJ2-3, with 11 positions matching TRBD2. The junction had 2 bases not matched to a gene; V was cut back by 1 base and J by 5 bases. CDR3 length equals 14 residues. Per germline, CDR1 DFQATT and CDR2 SNEGSKA (reference sequence).

This clonotype was detected only a few times. This sequence joins TRBV12-3 or TRBV12-4 and TRBJ1-2; D call uncertain. The V end was cut by 7 bases, the J end by 4 bases, with 19 bases between. The length of the CDR3 is 15 residues. This CDR3 reads CASTRDRGKGYGYTF. CDR3 DNA: TGTGCCAGCACCCGGGATCGAGGGAAAGGCTATGGCTACACCTTC.

This clonotype showed up just a few times. The V gene is TRBV2, the J gene TRBJ2-1; D is unclear. The CDR3 contains 12 residues. Germline V gene lookup returns CDR1 SNHLY and CDR2 FYNNEI. V was clipped by 1 base and J by 12 bases, with 10 bases between them. The CDR3 spells CASSEVPPPQFF. Here the CDR3 DNA reads TGTGCCAGCAGTGAAGTCCCCCCCCCGCAGTTCTTC.

In this sample, this clonotype turned up a few times. The rearrangement uses TRBV5-6 and TRBJ1-4; TRBD1 might be the D (6 bases). The ends were cut back, 3 bases at V and 8 bases at J, with 20 bases in the middle. The germline V gene has CDR1 SGHDT and CDR2 YYEEEE. The CDR3 length is 16 residues. The CDR3 is CASSYVRDTLREKLFF. In DNA, the CDR3 is TGTGCCAGCAGCTATGTCCGGGACACCTTGAGGGAAAAACTGTTTTTT.

The genes are TRBV7-9 and TRBJ2-5; 10 bases are shared with TRBD1. V was pared by 6 bases and J by 2 bases, with 3 bases of the junction left unmatched. Germline V gives CDR1 SEHNR, CDR2 FQNEAQ (reference sequence). The CDR3 consists of 14 residues. CDR3 protein: CASREGQGQETQYF. CDR3 bases: TGTGCCAGCAGGGAGGGACAGGGGCAAGAGACCCAGTACTTC.

This clonotype has just a few counts. The rearrangement joins TRBV2 to TRBJ2-3; TRBD2 agrees at 11 bases. Per germline, CDR1 SNHLY and CDR2 FYNNEI. The V gene end was trimmed by 6 bases and the J gene end by 3 bases; junction bases not matched to a gene: 8. The length of the CDR3 is 16 residues. CDR3: CASRRGLAGMTDTQYF. CDR3 DNA: TGTGCCAGCAGGAGAGGACTAGCGGGTATGACAGATACGCAGTATTTT.

This clonotype was detected ten times or more. CDR3 region: CSASGVWRAAQYF. The CDR3 DNA reads TGCAGTGCTAGCGGAGTTTGGCGGGCGGCGCAGTATTTT. The chain links TRBV20-1 to TRBJ2-3; the D gene is possibly TRBD2 (5 bases). The germline CDR1 and CDR2 sequences are DFQATT and SNEGSKA (reference sequence). V was clipped by 3 bases and J by 10 bases, with 17 bases between them. The CDR3 consists of 13 residues.

This clonotype was observed many times. The chain joins TRBV4-1 to TRBJ2-6, with D hard to call. CDR1 is MGHRA and CDR2 is YSYEKL in the germline V gene. The length of the CDR3 is 18 residues. V was clipped by 1 base and J by 2 bases, with 15 bases between them. The CDR3 DNA follows: TGCGCCAGCAGCCAAGGTTCTAGGAGAATCGCTGGGGCCAACGTCCTGACTTTC. It translates to CASSQGSRRIAGANVLTF.

This chain joins TRBV9 and TRBJ1-2; no firm D call. With 0 bases removed from V and 8 bases from J, the gap between germline ends came to 11 bases. Germline V gene sequence: CDR1 SGDLS, CDR2 YYNGEE. The CDR3 is 13 residues long. Here the CDR3 reads CASSVGPGGGYTF. The DNA of the CDR3 is TGTGCCAGCAGCGTAGGTCCGGGAGGCGGCTACACCTTC. Supplemented by reference TRBV9 and TRBJ1-2, the full variable domain reads DSGVTQTPKHLITATGQRVTLRCSPRSGDLSVYWYQQSLDQGLQFLIQYYNGEERAKGNILERFSAQQFPDLHSELNLSSLELGDSALYFCASSVGPGGGYTFGSGTRLTVV.

The rearrangement uses TRBV7-2 and TRBJ2-1; TRBD2 might be the D (5 bases). The CDR3 has 13 amino acids. Trimming left V 8 bases short and J 1 base short, with 9 bases between. The V gene's germline CDR1 is SGHTA and CDR2 FQGNSA. CDR3 coding DNA: TGTGCCAGCTCTCGGACTTCCTACAATGAGCAGTTCTTC. It encodes CASSRTSYNEQFF.

The sample holds many counts of this clonotype. The V and J genes are TRBV12-3 or TRBV12-4 and TRBJ1-5; possible D gene TRBD1, 6 bases. CDR3 length equals 14 residues. Trimming removed 7 bases from V and 7 bases from J, with 17 bases in between. The chain's CDR3 is CASTREQGGQPQHF. The CDR3 coding sequence is TGTGCCAGCACGAGGGAACAGGGAGGACAGCCCCAGCATTTT.

The V and J genes are TRBV20-1 and TRBJ2-4; 8 nucleotides match TRBD1. After removal of 3 bases from V and 0 bases from J, the junction contained 16 bases not matched to a gene. The CDR3 spans 19 residues. Germline V gene sequence: CDR1 DFQATT, CDR2 SNEGSKA (reference sequence). The CDR3 region has the DNA TGCAGTGCTAGTTCGACCGGGCACAGGGGGTTCCTAGCCAAAAACATTCAGTACTTC. It codes for CSASSTGHRGFLAKNIQYF.

This clonotype was seen a handful of times. The chain couples TRBV3-1 to TRBJ2-5, with a possible D match to TRBD2 (5 bases). Germline loops: CDR1 LGHDT, CDR2 YNNKEL (reference sequence). Deletions cut 3 bases from V and 4 bases from J, with 15 bases between. The CDR3 runs 15 residues. The CDR3 protein is CASSHQLGGGETQYF. CDR3 in DNA: TGTGCCAGCAGCCACCAACTAGGAGGAGGAGAGACCCAGTACTTC.

The chain carries TRBV11-1 and TRBJ2-1; TRBD1 might be the D (5 bases). The germline V and J ends were trimmed by 1 base and 4 bases, with 14 bases remaining between them. The CDR3 has 16 amino acids. CDR1 is SGHAT and CDR2 is FQDESV in the germline V gene (reference sequence). DNA for the CDR3: TGTGCCAGCAGCTTAGGCTCAGGGATACGTTACAATGAGCAGTTCTTC. It yields the protein CASSLGSGIRYNEQFF. Combining the CDR3 with reference TRBV11-1 and TRBJ2-1 gives the whole variable domain EAEVAQSPRYKITEKSQAVAFWCDPISGHATLYWYRQILGQGPELLVQFQDESVVDDSQLPKDRFSAERLKGVDSTLKIQPAELGDSAMYLCASSLGSGIRYNEQFFGPGTRLTVL.

In its sample, this clonotype was seen a few times. The gene calls are TRBV7-2 and TRBJ2-7; 11 positions agree with TRBD2. The CDR3 totals 15 residues. The ends lost 4 bases at V and 2 bases at J; junction bases unmatched: 4. Germline CDR1 SGHTA, CDR2 FQGNSA. CDR3 coding DNA: TGTGCCAGCAGCTCTGGACTAGCGGGTCCCTACGAGCAGTACTTC. Protein product: CASSSGLAGPYEQYF.

This sequence joins TRBV4-3 and TRBJ2-3, with no clear D. The CDR3 has 13 residues. Per the germline V gene, CDR1 is LGHNA and CDR2 is YSLEER. V gave up 1 base and J gave up 4 bases, with 6 bases separating them. The CDR3, as DNA: TGCGCCAGCAGCCAAGCCTATTCAGATACGCAGTATTTT. It translates to CASSQAYSDTQYF.

This clonotype came up a few times. This chain links TRBV7-2 with TRBJ2-1; 11 bases map to TRBD2. The CDR3 has 17 amino acids. Germline-derived CDR1 and CDR2 are SGHTA and FQGNSA. The V gene end was trimmed by 6 bases and the J gene end by 5 bases; junction bases not matched to a gene: 12. Here the CDR3 reads CASRRLAGGPLDNEQFF. The CDR3 region has the DNA TGTGCCAGCAGGCGGCTAGCGGGGGGCCCCCTGGACAATGAGCAGTTCTTC.

This clonotype turned up a few times. The chain employs TRBV7-9 and TRBJ2-7, with 8 bases fitting TRBD2. V was clipped by 3 bases and J by 2 bases; unmatched bases: 3. This CDR3 spans 14 amino acids. Germline CDR1 reads SEHNR; CDR2 reads FQNEAQ (reference sequence). CDR3 region: CASSFSGKTYEQYF. CDR3 nucleotide sequence: TGTGCCAGCAGCTTTAGCGGGAAGACCTACGAGCAGTACTTC.

This clonotype was seen a few times. J is TRBJ2-7 and V is TRBV23-1, with 8 positions matching TRBD1. TRBV23-1 is placed among ORFs of uncertain function. This CDR3 is built from 15 residues. After removal of 7 bases from V and 0 bases from J, the junction contained 8 bases not matched to a gene. The CDR3 DNA follows: TGCGCCAGCATTTTGACAGGGGTCGACTCCTACGAGCAGTACTTC. Translated: CASILTGVDSYEQYF.

This clonotype was seen only a few times. The chain joins TRBV6-6 to TRBJ2-7; 10 bases agree with TRBD1. The ends lost 8 bases at V and 4 bases at J; junction bases unmatched: 11. Germline V gene lookup returns CDR1 MNHNY and CDR2 SVGAGI (reference sequence). This CDR3 has 15 amino acids. The CDR3 nucleotides read TGTGCCAGCCAGCCGGGACAGGGGAAAGTATACGAGCAGTACTTC. It specifies CASQPGQGKVYEQYF.

As regards this clonotype: A read error may produce the germline difference seen at one junction end. Here the CDR3 DNA reads TGTGCTAGCAGCTTAATGGGGGGTTCCAGTGAGCAGTTCTTC. This encodes CASSLMGGSSEQFF. The chain carries TRBV7-7 and TRBJ2-1; tentative D call: TRBD2 (6 bases). The length of the CDR3 is 14 residues. The germline V gene encodes CDR1 SSHAT and CDR2 FNYEAQ (reference sequence).

This clonotype showed up just a few times. The chain recombines TRBV25-1 with TRBJ2-1; D unclear. Deletions cut 8 bases from V and 9 bases from J, with 14 bases between. Germline CDR1 MGHDK, CDR2 SYGVNS. The length of the CDR3 is 12 residues. CDR3 protein: CASFSYPGEQFF. CDR3 in DNA: TGTGCCAGCTTTTCCTACCCCGGTGAGCAGTTCTTC.

This clonotype was counted between two and nine times. The chain carries TRBV7-9 and TRBJ1-1; 9 nucleotides agree with TRBD1. Trimming at V came to 4 bases and at J to 10 bases, leaving 7 bases not matched to a gene. The CDR3 contains 13 residues. Per the germline V gene, CDR1 is SEHNR and CDR2 is FQNEAQ (reference sequence). DNA of the CDR3: TGTGCCAGCAGCTCAACAGGGGGCGCGGGAGCTTTCTTT. Its translation is CASSSTGGAGAFF. The full variable domain, its missing parts supplied by reference TRBV7-9 and TRBJ1-1, is DTGVSQNPRHKITKRGQNVTFRCDPISEHNRLYWYRQTLGQGPEFLTYFQNEAQLEKSRLLSDRFSAERPKGSFSTLEIQRTEQGDSAMYLCASSSTGGAGAFFGQGTRLTVV.

The chain uses TRBV12-3 or TRBV12-4 and TRBJ1-5; TRBD1 matches at 7 bases. This CDR3 contains 16 residues. V shed 5 bases, J shed 4 bases, and the junction held 11 bases outside the gene matches. CDR3 protein: CASSKNARGVNQPQHF. Written as DNA, the CDR3 is TGTGCCAGCAGTAAAAACGCCAGGGGGGTAAATCAGCCCCAGCATTTT.